The 17 T cell receptor beta chains in this list originate from one sample, sequenced in a study of cytomegalovirus exposure and HLA in healthy donors. PCR primers comprised 60 Vbeta and 13 Jbeta primers. Profiled with immunoSEQ multiplex PCR; TCRdb holds only in-frame clones, not every one. The sample shows about 82,000 clones, over 75% of them seen only once. Sequences were obtained from PBMCs. The receptors originated from a man aged 50-60 years in good health and CMV-seronegative.

This chain joins TRBV27 and TRBJ2-7; perhaps TRBD1 as D (5 bases). V was pared by 1 base and J by 5 bases, with 12 bases between. Germline V CDR1 and CDR2: MNHEY, SMNVEV (reference sequence). The CDR3 totals 14 residues. CDR3 loop: CASSLWGRYDEQYF. The CDR3 DNA follows: TGTGCCAGCAGTTTATGGGGCCGTTACGACGAGCAGTACTTC.

The rearrangement joins TRBV28 to TRBJ1-1, with 8 bases fitting TRBD1. The CDR3 runs to 15 residues. Per the germline V gene, CDR1 is MDHEN and CDR2 is SYDVKM. J gave up 6 bases and V 1 base, and 7 bases lay outside the gene matches. CDR3 region: CASSLFVRGQAEAFF. The CDR3 DNA is TGTGCCAGCAGTTTATTCGTCAGGGGGCAAGCTGAAGCTTTCTTT.

This chain connects TRBV5-5 to TRBJ1-2; a possible D gene is TRBD1 (5 bases). V lost 3 bases, J lost 8 bases, and 17 bases lay in between. The CDR3 covers 14 residues. Germline CDR1 SGHKS, CDR2 YYEKEE (reference sequence). This CDR3 is CASSSRGAAGGYTF. The DNA for the CDR3 is TGTGCCAGCAGCTCCAGAGGGGCGGCGGGAGGCTACACCTTC.

The J gene is TRBJ2-2, the V gene TRBV5-1; D uncertain. V dropped 0 bases and J dropped 8 bases, with 5 bases sitting between them. This CDR3 is built from 12 residues. Germline CDR1 is SGHRS and CDR2 is YFSETQ. CDR3 protein: CASSLASGELFF. CDR3 bases: TGCGCCAGCAGCTTGGCCTCGGGGGAGCTGTTTTTT. The full variable domain, its missing parts supplied by reference TRBV5-1 and TRBJ2-2, is KAGVTQTPRYLIKTRGQQVTLSCSPISGHRSVSWYQQTPGQGLQFLFEYFSETQRNKGNFPGRFSGRQFSNSRSEMNVSTLELGDSALYLCASSLASGELFFGEGSRLTVL.

The chain uses TRBV5-4 and TRBJ2-2; a weak D match, TRBD1 (7 bases). Looked up from germline, CDR1 is SGHNT and CDR2 is YYREEE (reference sequence). V lost 0 bases, J lost 5 bases, and 11 bases lay in between. This CDR3 region has 15 residues. The CDR3 loop reads CASSLDSGGTGELFF. In nucleotides, the CDR3 is TGTGCCAGCAGCTTGGACTCAGGGGGGACCGGGGAGCTGTTTTTT.

The chain links TRBV9 to TRBJ1-6; perhaps TRBD1 as D (5 bases). V lost 0 bases, J lost 7 bases, and 11 bases lay in between. CDR1 is SGDLS and CDR2 is YYNGEE in the germline V gene. The CDR3 totals 15 residues. The CDR3 DNA is TGTGCCAGCAGCGTAGTGGATGGGGGGAATTCACCCCTCCACTTT. Its translation is CASSVVDGGNSPLHF. The full variable domain, rest sourced from reference TRBV9 and TRBJ1-6, is DSGVTQTPKHLITATGQRVTLRCSPRSGDLSVYWYQQSLDQGLQFLIQYYNGEERAKGNILERFSAQQFPDLHSELNLSSLELGDSALYFCASSVVDGGNSPLHFGNGTRLTVT.

The J gene is TRBJ2-3, the V gene TRBV9; TRBD2 might be the D (7 bases). Germline CDR1 and CDR2: SGDLS and YYNGEE. Trimming took 0 bases from V and 4 from J, leaving 15 bases between them. This CDR3 has 16 residues. As DNA, the CDR3 is TGTGCCAGCAGCGTAGGGGTGGGGGGGCTCTCAGATACGCAGTATTTT. It yields the protein CASSVGVGGLSDTQYF.

The rearrangement links TRBV5-6 to TRBJ2-7; a possible D gene is TRBD1 (8 bases). Germline values: CDR1 SGHDT, CDR2 YYEEEE. CDR3 length: 12 residues. V lost 5 bases, J lost 7 bases, and 13 bases lay in between. CDR3 residues: CASSYRGGEQYF. The CDR3, as DNA: TGTGCCAGCAGTTACAGGGGGGGAGAGCAGTACTTC.

This chain connects TRBV19 to TRBJ2-1; tentatively, D is TRBD2 (5 bases). In germline, CDR1 is LNHDA, CDR2 SQIVND (reference sequence). The germline V and J ends were trimmed by 7 bases and 0 bases, with 16 bases remaining between them. This CDR3 is built from 16 residues. The CDR3 reads CASTRGGLSSYNEQFF. The CDR3 coding sequence is TGTGCCAGTACCCGAGGAGGCTTGAGCTCCTACAATGAGCAGTTCTTC.

This sequence joins TRBV28 and TRBJ1-1; possible D gene TRBD1, 5 bases. CDR1 and CDR2 (germline): MDHEN, SYDVKM. V was pared by 7 bases and J by 0 bases, with 15 bases between. This CDR3 is built from 15 residues. In DNA, the CDR3 is TGTGCCAGCATCTCCCGGGGGGGGATGAACACTGAAGCTTTCTTT. Translation: CASISRGGMNTEAFF. The variable domain in full, with the rest retrieved from reference TRBV28 and TRBJ1-1, is DVKVTQSSRYLVKRTGEKVFLECVQDMDHENMFWYRQDPGLGLRLIYFSYDVKMKEKGDIPEGYSVSREKKERFSLILESASTNQTSMYLCASISRGGMNTEAFFGQGTRLTVV.

This clone was seen only a few times. The chain combines TRBV19 with TRBJ1-2; D ambiguous. V dropped 5 bases and J dropped 4 bases, with 11 bases sitting between them. Germline V gene lookup returns CDR1 LNHDA and CDR2 SQIVND (reference sequence). The CDR3 loop spans 13 amino acids. CDR3 sequence (DNA): TGTGCCAGTAGTCTGGAGACGGTCTATGGCTACACCTTC. Amino acid sequence: CASSLETVYGYTF.

This sequence joins TRBV5-1 and TRBJ1-1; D might be TRBD1 (6 bases). With 4 bases removed from V and 1 base from J, the gap between germline ends came to 14 bases. Germline V gives CDR1 SGHRS, CDR2 YFSETQ. The CDR3 is made up of 15 amino acids. CDR3 in amino acids: CASSPRAGENTEAFF. The CDR3 region has the DNA TGCGCCAGCAGCCCCCGTGCAGGGGAGAACACTGAAGCTTTCTTT.

The gene calls are TRBV11-1 and TRBJ1-3, with TRBD1 matching 7 bases. The CDR3 has 16 residues. The trim removed 7 bases at V and 3 bases at J, leaving 12 bases unmatched. Germline V gives CDR1 SGHAT, CDR2 FQDESV (reference sequence). CDR3 nucleotide sequence: TGTGCCAGCACCGAAGGGGGCAGAGCCTATGGAAACACCATATATTTT. It translates to CASTEGGRAYGNTIYF.

CDR3 region: CASSSLTEPTIGEQYF. CDR3 nucleotides: TGTGCCAGTAGTTCGTTGACAGAACCCACGATCGGCGAGCAGTACTTC. This rearrangement joins TRBV19 to TRBJ2-7, with TRBD1 as a possible D gene (5 bases). V shed 5 bases and J shed 6 bases, with 23 bases lying between them. CDR3 length: 16 amino acids. Per germline, CDR1 LNHDA and CDR2 SQIVND (reference sequence).

This chain links TRBV7-9 with TRBJ2-7, with D uncertain. This CDR3 spans 12 amino acids. V was shortened by 5 bases and J by 6 bases, with 11 bases between the two germline ends. Germline V CDR1 and CDR2: SEHNR, FQNEAQ (reference sequence). CDR3 sequence: CASSIDKLEQYF. CDR3 DNA: TGTGCCAGCAGCATTGACAAGCTCGAGCAGTACTTC.

This clone was detected only a few times. J is TRBJ1-1 and V is TRBV19; TRBD1 agrees at 7 bases. There are 15 residues in the CDR3. Germline CDR1 and CDR2: LNHDA and SQIVND (reference sequence). V lost 6 bases to trimming and J lost 5 bases; unmatched junction nucleotides: 12. As DNA, the CDR3 is TGTGCCAGTAGCAACCGACGACAGGGCTTGACTGAAGCTTTCTTT. Residues: CASSNRRQGLTEAFF.

The chain recombines TRBV6-5 with TRBJ2-1; 8 nucleotides match TRBD2. V was pared by 0 bases and J by 8 bases, with 9 bases of the junction left unmatched. The CDR3 sequence is 16 residues long. The V gene's germline CDR1 is MNHEY and CDR2 SVGAGI. The CDR3 coding sequence is TGTGCCAGCAGTTACTCGAATACAGCGGGGGTGCATGAGCAGTTCTTC. Amino acids: CASSYSNTAGVHEQFF.